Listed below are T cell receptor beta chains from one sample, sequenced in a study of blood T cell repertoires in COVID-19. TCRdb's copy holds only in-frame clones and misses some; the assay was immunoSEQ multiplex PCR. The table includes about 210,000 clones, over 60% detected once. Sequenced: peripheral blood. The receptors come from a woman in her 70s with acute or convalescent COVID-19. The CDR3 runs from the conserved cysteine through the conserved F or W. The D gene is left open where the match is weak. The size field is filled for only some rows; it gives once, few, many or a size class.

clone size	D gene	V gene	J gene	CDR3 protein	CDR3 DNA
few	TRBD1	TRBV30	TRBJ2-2	CAWGQGVGELFF	TGTGCCTGGGGACAGGGGGTCGGGGAGCTGTTTTTT
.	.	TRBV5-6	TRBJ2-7	CASSPGQFIYEQYF	TGTGCCAGCAGCCCCGGACAGTTTATCTACGAGCAGTACTTC
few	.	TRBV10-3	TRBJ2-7	CAISVLQGFSYEQYF	TGTGCCATCAGTGTGCTACAGGGTTTTTCTTACGAGCAGTACTTC
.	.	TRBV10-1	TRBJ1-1	CASSEGSILNTEAFF	TGCGCCAGCAGTGAAGGGAGTATCTTGAACACTGAAGCTTTCTTT
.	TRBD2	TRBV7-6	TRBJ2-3	CASSLLAGGGSDTQYF	TGTGCCAGCAGCTTATTAGCGGGGGGGGGCTCAGATACGCAGTATTTT
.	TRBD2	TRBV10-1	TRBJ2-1	CASSESGQRGGREQFF	TGCGCCAGCAGTGAGTCAGGGCAGCGGGGGGGCCGGGAGCAGTTCTTC
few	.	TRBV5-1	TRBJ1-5	CASSLAPGGNQPQHF	TGCGCCAGCAGCTTGGCCCCAGGGGGCAATCAGCCCCAGCATTTT
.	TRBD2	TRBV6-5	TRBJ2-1	CASSYGTSGNEQFF	TGTGCCAGCAGTTACGGGACTAGCGGCAATGAGCAGTTCTTC
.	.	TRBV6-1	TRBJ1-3	CASSERGLSGNTIYF	TGTGCCAGCAGTGAACGGGGACTCTCTGGAAACACCATATATTTT
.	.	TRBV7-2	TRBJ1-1	CASSLVARTEAFF	TGTGCCAGCAGCTTAGTGGCGAGGACAGAAGCTTTCTTT
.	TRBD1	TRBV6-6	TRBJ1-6	CAAGGSGRSSPLHF	TGTGCCGCAGGGGGGTCGGGTAGGAGTTCACCCCTCCACTTT
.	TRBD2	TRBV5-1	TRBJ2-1	CASSWERGGPDEQFF	TGCGCCAGCAGCTGGGAGCGGGGGGGTCCCGATGAGCAGTTCTTC
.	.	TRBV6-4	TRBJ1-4	CASSVQEGGDLFF	TGTGCCAGCAGTGTCCAGGAGGGTGGAGATCTGTTTTTT
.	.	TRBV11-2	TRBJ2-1	CASSDQGNTESFF	TGTGCCAGCAGCGACCAGGGGAACACGGAGTCGTTCTTC
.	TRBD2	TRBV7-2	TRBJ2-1	CASSPRLAGGLGNEQFF	TGTGCCAGCAGCCCGCGACTAGCGGGGGGTTTGGGCAATGAGCAGTTCTTC
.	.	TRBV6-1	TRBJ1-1	CASSDLSFAGVEAFF	TGTGCCAGCAGTGATCTATCCTTCGCGGGGGTCGAAGCTTTCTTT
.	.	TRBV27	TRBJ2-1	CASSAARGNEQFF	TGTGCCAGCAGTGCGGCCAGGGGAAATGAGCAGTTCTTC